Reported below is one T cell receptor (beta chain). This entry belongs to a study of blood T cell repertoires in COVID-19. In the source study's methods: Reference gene primer amplification gave estimated nucleated cell counts. Sequencing was performed with immunoSEQ multiplex PCR; in TCRdb, only in-frame clones are kept and a portion is missing. The V and J calls and clone size come from that table; D and trimming were worked out from the DNA. The sample carries some 370,000 clones, over 80% recorded once. Participant-given clinical history determined each cohort assignment. Cohort 3 donors were reported recovered after two negative PCRs, clearance, or symptom resolution. This CDR3 comprises 18 residues. Germline V gives CDR1 SGHAT, CDR2 FQNNGV. J gave up 6 bases and V 2 bases, and 17 bases lay outside the gene matches.

The V call is TRBV11-2, the J call TRBJ2-3, with TRBD2 identical over 7 bases. Specimen: PBMCs or T cells enriched from blood (not recorded which). The sequence derives from a woman aged 45-65 years who had recovered from COVID-19. The CDR3 region is CASSLSGGGRNGRDTQYF. CDR3 DNA sequence: TGTGCCAGCAGCTTATCGGGAGGAGGGCGCAATGGGCGGGATACGCAGTATTTT.